The 26 T cell receptor beta chains reported below all come from one sample, sequenced in a study of CD8 T cells in Susac syndrome (dated by TCRdb to the late 2010s). Libraries were prepared through the immunoSEQ multiplex PCR assay. RNA was extracted using the RNeasy kit, and about 0.45 to 1 ug of the RNA was reverse transcribed with random hexamers. Clones were called with MiXCR by TCRdb after fastp trimmed the public reads at Q25, and only in-frame beta chains were retained. Here each entry gathers all rows of one CDR3 protein and keeps the most common genes and DNA. The table for this sample lists 150,000 to 160,000 distinct CDR3 sequences; over 85% of them were counted only once. The ten biggest clones cover 0.2% to 0.25% of the sample. Sequencing input: CD8+ T cells from PBMCs. These receptors were taken from a human donor with multiple sclerosis.

The chain joins TRBV9 to TRBJ2-7, with D tentatively TRBD1 (5 bases). CDR1 SGDLS and CDR2 YYNGEE come from the germline V gene. CDR3 length: 15 amino acids. Between the trimmed V and J ends, which lost 4 bases and 2 bases, there was a span of 16 bases. Written as DNA, the CDR3 is TGTGCCAGCAGCCCCTCGGCAGGGTTAGCCTACGAGCAGTACTTC. Translation: CASSPSAGLAYEQYF.

This chain joins TRBV6-1 and TRBJ2-6, with TRBD2 matching over 8 bases. The CDR3 has 16 residues. V shed 4 bases and J 4 bases; nucleotides not matched to a gene: 6. Germline assignment: CDR1 MNHNS and CDR2 SASEGT. Here the CDR3 DNA reads TGTGCCAGCAGTGCAAGGCGGGGGGCCGGGGCCAACGTCCTGACTTTC. It yields the protein CASSARRGAGANVLTF.

V usage is TRBV29-1 and J usage is TRBJ1-1; D gene ambiguous. V lost 3 bases, J lost 5 bases, and 7 bases lay in between. Germline V gene lookup returns CDR1 SQVTM and CDR2 ANQGSEA. The CDR3 sequence is 11 residues long. The CDR3 sequence is CSVEAGTEAFF. The CDR3, as DNA: TGCAGCGTTGAGGCCGGGACTGAAGCTTTCTTT.

The chain joins TRBV4-2 to TRBJ2-7; 8 bases fit TRBD1. The CDR3 totals 14 residues. CDR1 is LGHNA and CDR2 is YNFKEQ in the germline V gene. V lost 0 bases, J lost 5 bases, and 3 bases stayed unmatched. In DNA, the CDR3 is TGTGCCAGCAGCCAAGAGACAGGGGCCGACGAGCAGTACTTC. It yields the protein CASSQETGADEQYF.

The chain is built from TRBV29-1 and TRBJ2-5, with D possibly matching TRBD2 (7 bases). Trimming cost V 4 bases and J 11 bases, with 17 bases left between them. This CDR3 comprises 12 residues. The germline V gene encodes CDR1 SQVTM and CDR2 ANQGSEA. The CDR3 loop is CSVGGGRGAQYF. DNA of the CDR3: TGCAGCGTTGGGGGGGGCCGAGGGGCTCAGTACTTC.

V gene TRBV13 combines with J gene TRBJ1-2; 8 nucleotides agree with TRBD1. Per germline, CDR1 PRHDT and CDR2 FYEKMQ (reference sequence). The CDR3 totals 16 residues. The J segment lost 5 bases and the V segment lost 5 bases, leaving 13 bases of the junction unmatched. The DNA of the CDR3 is TGTGCCAGCAGCCCTCCCCCTGGGCAGGGGGCGTATGGCTACACCTTC. Translated: CASSPPPGQGAYGYTF.

The genes are TRBV24-1 and TRBJ2-5, with 7 bases that match TRBD1. CDR3 size: 15 residues. J gave up 1 base and V 4 bases, and 5 bases lay outside the gene matches. CDR1 is KGHDR, CDR2 SFDVKD, per germline. As DNA, the CDR3 is TGTGCCACCAGTGACACTAGGGACAGCCAAGAGACCCAGTACTTC. Its protein product is CATSDTRDSQETQYF.

The chain uses TRBV27 and TRBJ1-6, with D possibly TRBD1 on 5 matching bases. Trimming shortened V by 1 base and J by 7 bases, and 14 bases separated the two germline ends. The CDR3 runs to 16 residues. Per germline, CDR1 MNHEY and CDR2 SMNVEV (reference sequence). The CDR3 DNA is TGTGCCAGCAGTTTATATGCAGGGCCCAACAATTCACCCCTCCACTTT. As protein: CASSLYAGPNNSPLHF.

The chain links TRBV10-3 to TRBJ2-4, with 9 bases aligning to TRBD1. J gave up 8 bases and V 4 bases, and 9 bases lay outside the gene matches. The CDR3 contains 15 residues. Germline CDR1 ENHRY, CDR2 SYGVKD. The CDR3 loop reads CAISARTGDSDIQYF. Written as DNA, the CDR3 is TGTGCCATCAGTGCCCGGACAGGGGATTCCGACATTCAGTACTTC.

The rearrangement uses TRBV5-4 and TRBJ2-5; tentatively, D is TRBD1 (6 bases). Per the germline V gene, CDR1 is SGHNT and CDR2 is YYREEE (reference sequence). The CDR3 is made up of 14 amino acids. Trimming removed 0 bases at V and 3 bases at J, with 9 bases between. CDR3: CASSLDRAEETQYF. Written as DNA, the CDR3 is TGTGCCAGCAGCTTGGACAGGGCTGAAGAGACCCAGTACTTC.

J is TRBJ2-1 and V is TRBV11-2; 8 bases align to TRBD2. The ends lost 5 bases at V and 9 bases at J; junction bases unmatched: 3. CDR1 SGHAT and CDR2 FQNNGV come from the germline V gene. The CDR3 has 12 amino acids. This CDR3 is CASSPGGGEQFF. In DNA, the CDR3 is TGTGCCAGCAGCCCCGGGGGGGGTGAGCAGTTCTTC.

This rearrangement joins TRBV20-1 to TRBJ1-5; D gene uncertain. The germline V gene has CDR1 DFQATT and CDR2 SNEGSKA (reference sequence). V was trimmed by 0 bases and J by 3 bases, leaving 6 bases between them. The CDR3 loop spans 13 amino acids. The CDR3 loop reads CSAREEVNQPQHF. The CDR3 nucleotides are TGCAGTGCTAGAGAAGAAGTCAATCAGCCCCAGCATTTT.

V and J are TRBV27 and TRBJ1-5; 9 bases line up with TRBD1. Germline lookup yields CDR1 MNHEY and CDR2 SMNVEV (reference sequence). The V segment lost 6 bases and the J segment 4 bases; nucleotides outside the gene matches: 7. The CDR3 length is 15 residues. CDR3 bases: TGTGCCAGCAGCCAGGGACAGGGTATGAATCAGCCCCAGCATTTT. Translating it yields CASSQGQGMNQPQHF.

This chain connects TRBV2 to TRBJ2-3, with D tentatively TRBD1 or TRBD2 (6 bases each). The ends were cut back, 2 bases at V and 6 bases at J, with 18 bases in the middle. The germline V gene has CDR1 SNHLY and CDR2 FYNNEI. This CDR3 comprises 16 residues. The CDR3 here is CASSEPLRGPRDTQYF. The DNA for the CDR3 is TGTGCCAGCAGTGAACCTTTACGGGGGCCACGGGATACGCAGTATTTT.

The gene calls are TRBV7-8 and TRBJ2-3; no definite D call. CDR1 SGHVS and CDR2 FQNEAQ come from the germline V gene. There are 14 residues in the CDR3. Trimming pared 5 bases from V and 6 bases from J, leaving 15 bases between. The CDR3 coding sequence is TGTGCCAGCAGCCGGACCCCGCAAGCCGATACGCAGTATTTT. This encodes CASSRTPQADTQYF.

The chain couples TRBV20-1 to TRBJ2-7, with D perhaps TRBD1 (6 bases). With 0 bases removed from V and 2 bases from J, the gap between germline ends came to 8 bases. This CDR3 has 13 amino acids. Looked up from germline, CDR1 is DFQATT and CDR2 is SNEGSKA (reference sequence). The CDR3 loop is CSARDEGAYEQYF. The CDR3 DNA reads TGCAGTGCTAGAGATGAGGGGGCCTACGAGCAGTACTTC.

This clonotype was detected only once. The gene calls are TRBV3-1 and TRBJ2-3; 12 bases are shared with TRBD2. Germline loops: CDR1 LGHDT, CDR2 YNNKEL (reference sequence). The ends lost 0 bases at V and 1 base at J; junction bases unmatched: 2. The CDR3 spans 17 residues. The CDR3 DNA is TGTGCCAGCAGCCAAGATAGGACTAGCGGGGGCACAGATACGCAGTATTTT. Protein: CASSQDRTSGGTDTQYF.

The chain links TRBV20-1 to TRBJ2-7; D is perhaps TRBD1 or TRBD2 (5 bases each). CDR3 size: 11 residues. V gave up 4 bases and J gave up 7 bases, with 11 bases separating them. Germline lookup yields CDR1 DFQATT and CDR2 SNEGSKA (reference sequence). CDR3 amino acids: CSATSEGEQYF. Here the CDR3 DNA reads TGCAGTGCTACGTCTGAGGGGGAGCAGTACTTC.

The chain has TRBV6-2 or TRBV6-3 and TRBJ2-7; D not resolved. Trimming left V 0 bases short and J 0 bases short, with 6 bases between. This CDR3 is built from 14 residues. CDR1 MNHEY and CDR2 SVGEGT come from the germline V gene. DNA for the CDR3: TGTGCCAGCAGTTACTCAGGAAGCTCCTACGAGCAGTACTTC. Protein product: CASSYSGSSYEQYF.

The chain joins TRBV7-9 to TRBJ1-2, with a tentative D call TRBD1 (6 bases). Trimming stripped 4 bases from V and 8 bases from J, with 14 bases between. Per germline, CDR1 SEHNR and CDR2 FQNEAQ (reference sequence). The length of the CDR3 is 13 residues. The CDR3 protein is CASSSTGTKGYTF. Written as DNA, the CDR3 is TGTGCCAGCAGCTCAACAGGGACTAAGGGCTACACCTTC.

This rearrangement joins TRBV30 to TRBJ2-7; maybe TRBD2 (5 bases). Germline V CDR1 and CDR2: GTSNPN, SVGIG (reference sequence). The CDR3 is 14 residues long. Between the trimmed V and J ends, which lost 3 bases and 0 bases, there was a span of 12 bases. The CDR3 protein is CAWRTGGPSYEQYF. CDR3 coding DNA: TGTGCCTGGAGAACCGGCGGGCCCTCCTACGAGCAGTACTTC.

The chain couples TRBV7-9 to TRBJ2-1, with D unresolved. This CDR3 region has 12 residues. The V gene's germline CDR1 is SEHNR and CDR2 FQNEAQ (reference sequence). V lost 5 bases, J lost 9 bases, and 11 bases lay in between. CDR3 coding DNA: TGTGCCAGCAGCCTCGGTCGCATTGAGCAGTTCTTC. Encoded protein: CASSLGRIEQFF.

V gene TRBV12-3 or TRBV12-4 combines with J gene TRBJ2-3; D is unresolved. The V gene lost 7 bases and the J gene lost 1 base, with 15 bases spanning the gap. The CDR3 spans 15 residues. The CDR3 protein is CASTTNELGTDTQYF. The CDR3 coding sequence is TGTGCCAGCACCACAAATGAGTTGGGCACAGATACGCAGTATTTT.

The chain is built from TRBV13 and TRBJ2-1; D is ambiguous. The CDR3 runs to 13 residues. Germline V gives CDR1 PRHDT, CDR2 FYEKMQ (reference sequence). V lost 2 bases and J lost 4, with 6 bases in between. The CDR3 nucleotides read TGTGCCAGCAGCTTATCGGAATACAATGAGCAGTTCTTC. It is translated as CASSLSEYNEQFF.

The chain is built from TRBV29-1 and TRBJ2-7, with D unclear. Trimming cost V 1 base and J 3 bases, with 10 bases left between them. Germline CDR1 reads SQVTM; CDR2 reads ANQGSEA. The CDR3 sequence is 13 residues long. CDR3 in DNA: TGCAGCGTTGAAGTGTCAGGCCACTACGAGCAGTACTTC. Translated, it gives CSVEVSGHYEQYF.

V and J are TRBV27 and TRBJ2-1, with 7 bases fitting TRBD2. This CDR3 comprises 15 residues. V trimming: 5 bases; J trimming: 3 bases; junction bases outside the gene matches: 7. The germline gives CDR1 MNHEY, CDR2 SMNVEV (reference sequence). The CDR3 sequence: CASSTLGGNYNEQFF. CDR3 bases: TGTGCCAGCAGTACCTTGGGGGGGAACTACAATGAGCAGTTCTTC.